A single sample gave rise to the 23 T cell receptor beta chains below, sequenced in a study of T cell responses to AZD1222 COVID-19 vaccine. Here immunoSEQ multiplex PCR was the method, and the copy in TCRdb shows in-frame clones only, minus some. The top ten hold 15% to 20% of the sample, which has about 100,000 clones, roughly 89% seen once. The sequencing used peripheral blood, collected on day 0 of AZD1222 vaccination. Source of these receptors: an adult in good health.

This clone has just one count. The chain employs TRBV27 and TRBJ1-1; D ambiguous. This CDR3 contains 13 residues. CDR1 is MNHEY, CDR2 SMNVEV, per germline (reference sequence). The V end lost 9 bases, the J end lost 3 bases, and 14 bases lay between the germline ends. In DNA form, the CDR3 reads TGTGCCAGTGGGATCCGGGGAGACACTGAAGCTTTCTTT. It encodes CASGIRGDTEAFF.

CDR3: CSGRFFNTEAFF. The CDR3 DNA follows: TGCAGCGGAAGGTTTTTCAACACTGAAGCTTTCTTT. The rearrangement joins TRBV29-1 to TRBJ1-1, with no clear D. In germline, CDR1 is SQVTM, CDR2 ANQGSEA. This CDR3 spans 12 amino acids. The ends were cut back, 7 bases at V and 2 bases at J, with 11 bases in the middle. The variable domain in full, with the rest retrieved from reference TRBV29-1 and TRBJ1-1, is SAVISQKPSRDICQRGTSLTIQCQVDSQVTMMFWYRQQPGQSLTLIATANQGSEATYESGFVIDKFPISRPNLTFSTLTVSNMSPEDSSIYLCSGRFFNTEAFFGQGTRLTVV.

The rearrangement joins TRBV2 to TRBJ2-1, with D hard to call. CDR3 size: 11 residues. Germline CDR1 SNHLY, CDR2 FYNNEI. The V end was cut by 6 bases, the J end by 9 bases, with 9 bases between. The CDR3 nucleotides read TGTGCCAGCAGGCAGTACCTTGAGCAGTTCTTC. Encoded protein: CASRQYLEQFF. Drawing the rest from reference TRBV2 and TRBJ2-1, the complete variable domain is EPEVTQTPSHQVTQMGQEVILRCVPISNHLYFYWYRQILGQKVEFLVSFYNNEISEKSEIFDDQFSVERPDGSNFTLKIRSTKLEDSAMYFCASRQYLEQFFGPGTRLTVL.

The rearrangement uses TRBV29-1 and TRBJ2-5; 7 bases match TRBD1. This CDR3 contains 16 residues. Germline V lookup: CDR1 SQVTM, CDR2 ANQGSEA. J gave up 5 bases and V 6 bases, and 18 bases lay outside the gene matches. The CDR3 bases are TGCAGCGTCGCCACCGGGACAGCCCCAGTGGGGGAGACCCAGTACTTC. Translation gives CSVATGTAPVGETQYF.

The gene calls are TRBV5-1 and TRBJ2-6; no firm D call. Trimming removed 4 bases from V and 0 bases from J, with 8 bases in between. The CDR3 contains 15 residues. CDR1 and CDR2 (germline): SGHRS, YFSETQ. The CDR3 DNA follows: TGCGCCAGCAGCAACCACACCTCTGGGGCCAACGTCCTGACTTTC. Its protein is CASSNHTSGANVLTF.

The CDR3 region has the DNA TGTGCCAGCAGCATTTCCACAGATACGCAGTATTTT. Residues: CASSISTDTQYF. The rearrangement uses TRBV9 and TRBJ2-3; D remains unclear. V was clipped by 4 bases and J by 2 bases, with 5 bases between them. Germline CDR1 SGDLS, CDR2 YYNGEE. This CDR3 spans 12 amino acids.

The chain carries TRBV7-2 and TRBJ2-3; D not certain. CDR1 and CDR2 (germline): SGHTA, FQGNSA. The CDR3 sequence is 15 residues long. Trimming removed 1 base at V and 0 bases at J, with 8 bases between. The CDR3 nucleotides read TGTGCCAGCAGCTTAGTTTTCGGCAGCACAGATACGCAGTATTTT. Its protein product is CASSLVFGSTDTQYF.

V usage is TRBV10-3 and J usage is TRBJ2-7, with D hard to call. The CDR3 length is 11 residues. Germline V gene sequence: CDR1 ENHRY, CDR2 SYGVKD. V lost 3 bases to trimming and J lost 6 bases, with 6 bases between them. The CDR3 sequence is CAISERVEQYF. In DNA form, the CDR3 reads TGTGCCATCAGTGAAAGGGTCGAGCAGTACTTC.

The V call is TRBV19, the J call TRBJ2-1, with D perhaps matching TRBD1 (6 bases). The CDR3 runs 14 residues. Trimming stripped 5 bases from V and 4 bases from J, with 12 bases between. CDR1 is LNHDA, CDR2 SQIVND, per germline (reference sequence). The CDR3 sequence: CASSSGDRYNEQFF. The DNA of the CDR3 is TGTGCCAGTAGTTCAGGCGACAGGTACAATGAGCAGTTCTTC.

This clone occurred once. CDR3 sequence reads: CASSLAPSGGTGDTQYF. For the CDR3, the DNA is TGTGCCAGCAGCTTGGCCCCTAGCGGGGGGACGGGAGATACGCAGTATTTT. The chain joins TRBV5-8 to TRBJ2-3, with 11 bases aligning to TRBD2. The germline V gene has CDR1 SGHTS and CDR2 YDEGEE. CDR3 length: 17 residues. V was clipped by 0 bases and J by 5 bases; unmatched bases: 8.

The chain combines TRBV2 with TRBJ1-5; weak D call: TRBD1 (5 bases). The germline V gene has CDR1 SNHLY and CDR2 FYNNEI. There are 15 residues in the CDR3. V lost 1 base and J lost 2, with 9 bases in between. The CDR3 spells CASSEDRWGNQPQHF. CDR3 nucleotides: TGTGCCAGCAGTGAAGACAGGTGGGGCAATCAGCCCCAGCATTTT.

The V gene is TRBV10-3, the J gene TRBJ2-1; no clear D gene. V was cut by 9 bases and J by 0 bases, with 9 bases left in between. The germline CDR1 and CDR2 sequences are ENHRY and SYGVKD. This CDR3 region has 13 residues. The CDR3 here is CAIWTGSYNEQFF. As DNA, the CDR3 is TGTGCCATTTGGACGGGCTCCTACAATGAGCAGTTCTTC.

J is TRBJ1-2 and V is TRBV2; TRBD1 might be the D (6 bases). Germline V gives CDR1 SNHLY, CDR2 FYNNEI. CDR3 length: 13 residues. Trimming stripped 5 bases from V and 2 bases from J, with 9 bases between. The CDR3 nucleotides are TGTGCCAGCAGTTCCGGACAGAACTATGGCTACACCTTC. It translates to CASSSGQNYGYTF.

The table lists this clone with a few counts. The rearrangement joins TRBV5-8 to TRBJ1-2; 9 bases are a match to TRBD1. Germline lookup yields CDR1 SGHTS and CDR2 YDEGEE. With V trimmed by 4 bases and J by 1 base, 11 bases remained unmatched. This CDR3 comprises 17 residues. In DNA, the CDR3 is TGTGCCAGCAGCCCTAAAACAGGGACAGGGTATAACTATGGCTACACCTTC. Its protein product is CASSPKTGTGYNYGYTF.

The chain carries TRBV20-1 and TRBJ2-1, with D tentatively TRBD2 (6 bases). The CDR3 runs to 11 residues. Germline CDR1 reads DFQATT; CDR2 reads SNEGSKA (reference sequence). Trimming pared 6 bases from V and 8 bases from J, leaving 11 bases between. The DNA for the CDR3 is TGCAGTGCGGGACTCTTCTATGAGCAGTTCTTC. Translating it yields CSAGLFYEQFF.

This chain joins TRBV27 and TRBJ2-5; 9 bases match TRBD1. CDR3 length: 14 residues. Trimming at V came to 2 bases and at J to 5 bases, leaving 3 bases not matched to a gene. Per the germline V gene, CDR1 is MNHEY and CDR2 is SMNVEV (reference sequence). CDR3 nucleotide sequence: TGTGCCAGCAGTTTAGACAGGGGGTGGGAGACCCAGTACTTC. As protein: CASSLDRGWETQYF.

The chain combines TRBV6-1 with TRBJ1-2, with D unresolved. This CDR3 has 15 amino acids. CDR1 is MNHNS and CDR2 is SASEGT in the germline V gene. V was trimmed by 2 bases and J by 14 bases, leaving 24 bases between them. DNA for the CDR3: TGTGCCAGCAGTGAAACGGACGACCGCGCAGTGGCTTATACCTTC. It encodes CASSETDDRAVAYTF.

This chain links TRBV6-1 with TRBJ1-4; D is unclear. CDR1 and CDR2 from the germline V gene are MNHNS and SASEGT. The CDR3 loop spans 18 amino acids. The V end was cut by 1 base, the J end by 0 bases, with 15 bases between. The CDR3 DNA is TGTGCCAGCAGTGAAGTGGACGTTGGGTCGGCAACTAATGAAAAACTGTTTTTT. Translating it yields CASSEVDVGSATNEKLFF.

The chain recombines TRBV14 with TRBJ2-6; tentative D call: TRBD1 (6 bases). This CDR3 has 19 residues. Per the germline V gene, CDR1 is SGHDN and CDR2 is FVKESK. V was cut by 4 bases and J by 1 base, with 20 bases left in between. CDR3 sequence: CASSLRTVLLGSGANVLTF. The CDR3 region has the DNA TGTGCCAGCAGCCTCCGGACAGTTCTTTTGGGGTCTGGGGCCAACGTCCTGACTTTC.

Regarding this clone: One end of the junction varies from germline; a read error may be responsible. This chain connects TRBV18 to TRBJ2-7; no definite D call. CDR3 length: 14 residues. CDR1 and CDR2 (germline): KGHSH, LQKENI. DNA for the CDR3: TGTGCCAGCTCACCACCGACGGATCCTTACGAGCAGTGCTTC. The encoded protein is CASSPPTDPYEQCF.

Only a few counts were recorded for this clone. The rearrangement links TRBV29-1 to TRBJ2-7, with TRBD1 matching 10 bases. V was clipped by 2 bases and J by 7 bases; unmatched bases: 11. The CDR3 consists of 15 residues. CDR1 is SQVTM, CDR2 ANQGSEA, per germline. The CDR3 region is CSVENEGTGAEEQYF. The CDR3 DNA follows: TGCAGCGTTGAAAATGAGGGGACAGGGGCGGAGGAGCAGTACTTC.

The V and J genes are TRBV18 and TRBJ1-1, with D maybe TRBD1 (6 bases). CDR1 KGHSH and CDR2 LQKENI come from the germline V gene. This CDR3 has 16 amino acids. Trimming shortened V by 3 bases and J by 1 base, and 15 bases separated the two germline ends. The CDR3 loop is CASSPLGGRTNTEAFF. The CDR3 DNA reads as TGTGCCAGCTCACCGTTAGGGGGACGTACGAACACTGAAGCTTTCTTT.

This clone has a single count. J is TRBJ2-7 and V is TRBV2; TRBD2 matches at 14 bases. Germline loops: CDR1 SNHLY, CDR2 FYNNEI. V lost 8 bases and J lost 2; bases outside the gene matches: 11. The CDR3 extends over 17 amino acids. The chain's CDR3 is CASGGLAGALSTYEQYF. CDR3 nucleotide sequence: TGTGCCAGCGGGGGACTAGCGGGAGCTCTGTCTACCTACGAGCAGTACTTC.